Given below is one TCR beta chain in context. Its antigen is still unknown. TCRdb itself ran the reads through MiXCR, one entry per CDR3 protein. There are approximately 470,000 distinct CDR3 sequences in the sample; 40% to 50% occur only once, and just under 45% lies in the top ten. V was pared by 9 bases and J by 2 bases, with 7 bases of the junction left unmatched. This CDR3 is built from 14 residues. Germline CDR1 reads LNHDA; CDR2 reads SQIVND (reference sequence). The data were taken from a study of T cell repertoires in cytomegalovirus infection. Whole-study context: Selected CMV epitopes included recently identified HLA-C-restricted ones as well as well-studied HLA-B-restricted ones.

Whole-study findings and limits: HLA-C-restricted CMV-specific TCR beta clonotypes prevailed in the ex vivo response.

The genes are TRBV19 and TRBJ1-1; 9 bases agree with TRBD1. This receptor was identified in a human donor in good health (CMV status not recorded). Some clones in this sample may be carry-over from other donors' samples. Sequencing was performed on cultured PBMCs, taken from culture after CMV antigen stimulation. This CDR3 is CASQQTGGNTEAFF. In DNA form, the CDR3 reads TGTGCCAGCCAACAGACAGGGGGAAACACTGAAGCTTTCTTT.